Listed below are T cell receptor beta chains from one sample, sequenced in a study of PD-1 blockade in classical Hodgkin lymphoma. Assay: immunoSEQ multiplex PCR; the TCRdb copy retains only in-frame clones and omits some. The sample includes over 60,000 clones, approximately 93% of them seen just once. The sequencing input was peripheral blood mononuclear cells (PBMCs). The receptors derive from a human donor with classical Hodgkin lymphoma. Both conserved end residues are part of each CDR3. Fields, in order: J gene, D gene, clone size, V gene, CDR3 DNA, CDR3 protein. A D gene is named only where the DNA matches it firmly. The size of a clone is reported for some rows only, either as once, few or many, or as a class for expanded clones.

TRBJ1-5	.	.	TRBV10-2	TGCGCCAGCAGTGAAATCCTCCTCGGTCAGCCCCAGCATTTT	CASSEILLGQPQHF
TRBJ1-6	.	.	TRBV10-1	TGCGCCAGTTCCGCAGCCTTCAATTCACCCCTCCACTTT	CASSAAFNSPLHF
TRBJ1-6	TRBD1	.	TRBV6-5	TGTGCCAGCAGTAGGGGACAGTATAATTCACCCCTCCACTTT	CASSRGQYNSPLHF
TRBJ2-7	TRBD1	.	TRBV5-1	TGCGCCAGCAGCCAAGCAGGGGGTTCCTACGAGCAGTACTTC	CASSQAGGSYEQYF
TRBJ2-2	.	.	TRBV7-9	TGTGCCAGCAGCTTAGACCACCTAGGACCGGGGGAGCTGTTTTTT	CASSLDHLGPGELFF
TRBJ2-2	.	.	TRBV7-7	TGTGCCAGCAGCTTAGCAGCGGGGAACACCGGGGAGCTGTTTTTT	CASSLAAGNTGELFF
TRBJ1-1	TRBD1	.	TRBV6-6	TGTGCCAGCCTGAAGGACAGGGACCTGAACACTGAAGCTTTCTTT	CASLKDRDLNTEAFF
TRBJ2-7	.	.	TRBV6-6	TGTGCCAGCAGTTACTCGGATGACGAGCAGTACTTC	CASSYSDDEQYF
TRBJ1-6	.	.	TRBV7-9	TGTGCCAGCAGCCCTGGGGGCTTATCACCCCTCCACTTT	CASSPGGLSPLHF
TRBJ2-5	.	.	TRBV5-1	TGCGCCAGCAGTACCAGCGGCTCTCTACAAGAGACCCAGTACTTC	CASSTSGSLQETQYF
TRBJ1-2	.	few	TRBV11-2	TGTGCCAGCAGCGCGGGACGGTTATATGGCTACACCTTC	CASSAGRLYGYTF
TRBJ2-7	.	.	TRBV4-3	TGCGCCAGCAGCCAAGAACTAGGAGCGGACATCCCAGGGGAGCAGTACTTC	CASSQELGADIPGEQYF
TRBJ1-5	.	few	TRBV5-1	TGCGCCAGCAGCTTGGGCGACAGAGCTAATCAGCCCCAGCATTTT	CASSLGDRANQPQHF
TRBJ2-7	TRBD1	.	TRBV15	TGTGCCACCAGCATAGGGACAGGGGTGTCCTACGAGCAGTACTTC	CATSIGTGVSYEQYF
TRBJ1-2	.	.	TRBV5-8	TGTGCCAGCCAGAGACAGATCGATTATGGCTACACCTTC	CASQRQIDYGYTF
TRBJ1-5	.	few	TRBV6-5	TGTGCCAGCAGTTTGCACTATAGCAATCAGCCCCAGCATTTT	CASSLHYSNQPQHF
TRBJ1-4	TRBD1	once	TRBV4-1	TGCGCCAGCAGCCAAGATTCCGGCGGGACAGGGGATGAAAAACTGTTTTTT	CASSQDSGGTGDEKLFF
TRBJ1-2	TRBD1	.	TRBV7-9	TGTGCCAGCAGCTTAGCGGGGACAGCCTATGGCTACACCTTC	CASSLAGTAYGYTF
TRBJ2-5	.	.	TRBV11-2	TGTGCCAGCAGTCCCGGACTACGACAAGAGACCCAGTACTTC	CASSPGLRQETQYF
TRBJ2-2	TRBD1	.	TRBV5-4	TGTGCCAGCAGGACCTACAGGGGGGCCGGGGAGCTGTTTTTT	CASRTYRGAGELFF
TRBJ2-1	TRBD2	.	TRBV5-6	TGTGCCAGCAGCCCGGGACTAGCGGCCTACAATGAGCAGTTCTTC	CASSPGLAAYNEQFF
TRBJ1-2	.	.	TRBV21-1	TGTGCCAGCAGCGCTCCACCCTCGGACAGGATCGCTAACTATGGCTACACCTTC	CASSAPPSDRIANYGYTF
TRBJ2-7	.	.	TRBV5-1	TGCGCCAGCAGCTTGGGTAGCGCGCAACGGACCTACGAGCAGTACTTC	CASSLGSAQRTYEQYF
TRBJ2-3	TRBD2	.	TRBV7-7	TGTGCCAGCAGTCCCCGACTAGCGGGGGGTCTGGATACGCAGTATTTT	CASSPRLAGGLDTQYF
TRBJ1-3	.	.	TRBV5-1	TGCGCCAGCAGCTTGGGTCCCCAGGGCTCTGGAAACACCATATATTTT	CASSLGPQGSGNTIYF
TRBJ1-1	.	.	TRBV30	TGTGCCTGGAGTAGAGGGGTGGAGGGCACTGAAGCTTTCTTT	CAWSRGVEGTEAFF
TRBJ1-1	.	.	TRBV15	TGTGCCACCAGGTCGGATTTGGGACCTCCGTACACTGAAGCTTTCTTT	CATRSDLGPPYTEAFF
TRBJ2-3	TRBD2	.	TRBV19	TGTGCCACCGGAGGAGCCTGGGGAGAAGCGGGAGGGATCACAGATACGCAGTATTTT	CATGGAWGEAGGITDTQYF
TRBJ2-5	.	.	TRBV5-1	TGCGCCAGCAGCTGGGGACCGACGTTGATAAAGACCCAGTACTTC	CASSWGPTLIKTQYF
TRBJ1-4	TRBD1	.	TRBV7-9	TGTGCCAGCAGCTTGGACAGGGGAATGACTAATGAAAAACTGTTTTTT	CASSLDRGMTNEKLFF
TRBJ2-1	TRBD2	.	TRBV27	TGTGCCAGCAGTTCCTGGGAGGGACTAGCGGCCTACAATGAGCAGTTCTTC	CASSSWEGLAAYNEQFF
TRBJ1-2	.	.	TRBV5-8	TGTGCCAGCAGCTACAGGGAATATGGCTACACCTTC	CASSYREYGYTF
TRBJ1-1	.	.	TRBV18	TGTGCCAGCTCCCTTCAGGCTATTATGAACACTGAAGCTTTCTTT	CASSLQAIMNTEAFF
TRBJ1-1	.	once	TRBV15	TGTGCCACCAGCAGAGTCACAGGGATGCAGGCTTTCTTT	CATSRVTGMQAFF
TRBJ2-1	TRBD1	.	TRBV6-5	TGTGCCAGCAGTTACGGGACAGCCTCCTACAATGAGCAGTTCTTC	CASSYGTASYNEQFF
TRBJ2-2	.	.	TRBV29-1	TGCAGCGTTGTCTGGACGAGGAACACCGGGGAGCTGTTTTTT	CSVVWTRNTGELFF
TRBJ1-5	.	.	TRBV10-3	TGTGCCATCAGTGGGAAGGACGGTCAGCCCCAGCATTTT	CAISGKDGQPQHF
TRBJ2-2	TRBD1	.	TRBV15	TGTGCCACCAGCAGAGACCCAGACAGGGGAACGAGGGAGCTGTTTTTT	CATSRDPDRGTRELFF
TRBJ1-3	TRBD1	.	TRBV5-1	TGCGCCAGCAGCTTAGGGCCCCGACAGGGAATCTCTGGAAACACCATATATTTT	CASSLGPRQGISGNTIYF
TRBJ1-1	.	.	TRBV12-1	TGTGCCAGCAGCGGATGGGACGGGAGGGAAACTGAAGCTTTCTTT	CASSGWDGRETEAFF
TRBJ2-1	.	once	TRBV30	TGTGCCTGGAGCGTAGGGGACTCCTTCAGTGAGCAGTTCTTC	CAWSVGDSFSEQFF
TRBJ1-2	.	.	TRBV14	TGTGCCAGCAGCCAAGTCGCAAACTACTATGGCTACACCTTC	CASSQVANYYGYTF
TRBJ2-1	TRBD2	.	TRBV29-1	TGCAGCGGGCAAACCGGGACTAGTCTCAATGAGCAGTTCTTC	CSGQTGTSLNEQFF
TRBJ2-7	.	.	TRBV5-1	TGCGCCAGCAGCTTGGTTACAGGGTCCTACGAGCAGTACTTC	CASSLVTGSYEQYF
TRBJ2-1	.	.	TRBV2	TGTGCCAGCAGTGAAGCAGGATTGACCTACAATGAGCAGTTCTTC	CASSEAGLTYNEQFF
TRBJ1-3	.	.	TRBV7-9	TGTGCCAGCAGCTTTACAGGTAGTTCAAGTGGAAACACCATATATTTT	CASSFTGSSSGNTIYF